This T cell receptor (beta chain) emerged from a study of blood T cell repertoires in COVID-19. As for the study in general: The United States, Italy and Spain were the sources of the acute and convalescent COVID-19 samples. T cells, B-cell-depleted T cells, or PBMCs provided the cDNA or gDNA that served as material.

Original handling: Reference gene primers were amplified, and this amplification served to estimate nucleated cell counts. Libraries were prepared by immunoSEQ multiplex PCR; TCRdb keeps only in-frame clonotypes and omits some of them. V and J calls and clone size come straight from that table; D and trimming were deduced from the DNA. Seen here are about 59,000 clones, 70% to 80% observed once, and the top ten hold less than 10%. Germline lookup yields CDR1 MNHEY and CDR2 SMNVEV (reference sequence). The trim removed 1 base at V and 3 bases at J, leaving 6 bases unmatched. CDR3 size: 15 residues. The gene calls are TRBV27 and TRBJ2-7; 7 bases map to TRBD2. Sequencing input: peripheral blood. This clonotype was obtained from a human donor in a cohort sampled during active COVID-19. The CDR3 sequence is CASSLWEGIGYEQYF. The CDR3 coding sequence is TGTGCCAGCAGTTTATGGGAGGGGATCGGCTACGAGCAGTACTTC.